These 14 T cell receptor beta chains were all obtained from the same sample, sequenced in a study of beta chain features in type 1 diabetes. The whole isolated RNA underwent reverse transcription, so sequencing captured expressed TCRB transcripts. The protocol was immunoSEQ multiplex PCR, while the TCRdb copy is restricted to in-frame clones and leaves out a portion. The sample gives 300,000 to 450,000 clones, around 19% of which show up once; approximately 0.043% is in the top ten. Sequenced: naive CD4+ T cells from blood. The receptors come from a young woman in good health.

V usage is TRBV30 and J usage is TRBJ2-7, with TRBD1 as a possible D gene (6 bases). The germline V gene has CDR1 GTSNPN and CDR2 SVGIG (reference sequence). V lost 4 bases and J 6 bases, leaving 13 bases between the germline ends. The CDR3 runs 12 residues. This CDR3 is CAWNAQGREQYF. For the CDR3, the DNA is TGTGCCTGGAACGCACAGGGACGCGAGCAGTACTTC. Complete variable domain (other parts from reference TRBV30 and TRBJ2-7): SQTIHQWPATLVQPVGSPLSLECTVEGTSNPNLYWYRQAAGRGLQLLFYSVGIGQISSEVPQNLSASRPQDRQFILSSKKLLLSDSGFYLCAWNAQGREQYFGPGTRLTVT.

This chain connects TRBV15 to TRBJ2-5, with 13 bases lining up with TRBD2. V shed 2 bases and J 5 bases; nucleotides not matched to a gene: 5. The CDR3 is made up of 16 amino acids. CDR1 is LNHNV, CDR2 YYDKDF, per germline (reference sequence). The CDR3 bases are TGTGCCACCAGCAGAACTCGGACTAGCGGGAGTGAGACCCAGTACTTC. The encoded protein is CATSRTRTSGSETQYF.

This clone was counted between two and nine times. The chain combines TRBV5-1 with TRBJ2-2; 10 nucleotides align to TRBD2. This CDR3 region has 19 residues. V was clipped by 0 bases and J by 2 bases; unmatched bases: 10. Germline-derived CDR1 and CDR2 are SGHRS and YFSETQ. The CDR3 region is CASSLGLAGLPTNTGELFF. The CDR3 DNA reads TGCGCCAGCAGCTTGGGACTAGCGGGTCTGCCCACCAACACCGGGGAGCTGTTTTTT. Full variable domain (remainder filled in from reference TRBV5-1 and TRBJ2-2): KAGVTQTPRYLIKTRGQQVTLSCSPISGHRSVSWYQQTPGQGLQFLFEYFSETQRNKGNFPGRFSGRQFSNSRSEMNVSTLELGDSALYLCASSLGLAGLPTNTGELFFGEGSRLTVL.

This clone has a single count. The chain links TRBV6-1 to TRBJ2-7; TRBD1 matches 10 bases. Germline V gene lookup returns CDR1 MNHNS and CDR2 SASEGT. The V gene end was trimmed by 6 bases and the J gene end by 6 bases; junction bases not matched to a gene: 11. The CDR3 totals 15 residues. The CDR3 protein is CASSRNTGTGAEQYF. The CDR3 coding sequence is TGTGCCAGCAGCCGCAATACCGGGACAGGGGCCGAGCAGTACTTC.

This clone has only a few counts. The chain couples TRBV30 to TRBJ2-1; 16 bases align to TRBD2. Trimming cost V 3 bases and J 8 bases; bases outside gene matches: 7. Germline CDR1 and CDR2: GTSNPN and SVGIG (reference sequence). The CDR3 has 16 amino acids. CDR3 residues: CAWSAGLAGGPHEQFF. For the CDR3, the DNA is TGTGCCTGGAGCGCGGGACTAGCGGGAGGGCCACATGAGCAGTTCTTC. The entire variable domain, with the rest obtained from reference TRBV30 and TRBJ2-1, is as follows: SQTIHQWPATLVQPVGSPLSLECTVEGTSNPNLYWYRQAAGRGLQLLFYSVGIGQISSEVPQNLSASRPQDRQFILSSKKLLLSDSGFYLCAWSAGLAGGPHEQFFGPGTRLTVL.

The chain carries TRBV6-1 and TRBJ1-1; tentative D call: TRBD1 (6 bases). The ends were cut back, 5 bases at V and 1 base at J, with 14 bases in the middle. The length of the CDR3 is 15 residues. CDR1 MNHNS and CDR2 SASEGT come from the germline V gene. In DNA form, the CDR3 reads TGTGCCAGCAGTTTCCTGTCAGGGGCGAACACTGAAGCTTTCTTT. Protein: CASSFLSGANTEAFF.

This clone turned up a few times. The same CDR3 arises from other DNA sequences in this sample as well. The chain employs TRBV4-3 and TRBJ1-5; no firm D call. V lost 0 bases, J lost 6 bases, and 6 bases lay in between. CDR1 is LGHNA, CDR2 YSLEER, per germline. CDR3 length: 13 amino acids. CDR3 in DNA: TGCGCCAGCAGCCAAGACCGGGGTCAGCCCCAGCATTTT. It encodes CASSQDRGQPQHF.

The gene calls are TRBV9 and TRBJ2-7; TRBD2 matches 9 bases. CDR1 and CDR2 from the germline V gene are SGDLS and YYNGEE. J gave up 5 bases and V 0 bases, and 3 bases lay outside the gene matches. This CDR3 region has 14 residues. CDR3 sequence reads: CASSVDPSGNEQYF. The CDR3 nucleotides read TGTGCCAGCAGCGTAGATCCTAGCGGGAACGAGCAGTACTTC.

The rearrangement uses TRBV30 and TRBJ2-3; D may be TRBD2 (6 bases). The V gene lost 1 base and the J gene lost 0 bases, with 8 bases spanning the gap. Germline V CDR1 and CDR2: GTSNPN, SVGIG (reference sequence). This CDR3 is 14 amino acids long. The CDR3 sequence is CAWSGLASTDTQYF. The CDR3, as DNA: TGTGCCTGGAGTGGGCTAGCGAGCACAGATACGCAGTATTTT. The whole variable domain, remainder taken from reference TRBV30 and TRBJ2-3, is SQTIHQWPATLVQPVGSPLSLECTVEGTSNPNLYWYRQAAGRGLQLLFYSVGIGQISSEVPQNLSASRPQDRQFILSSKKLLLSDSGFYLCAWSGLASTDTQYFGPGTRLTVL.

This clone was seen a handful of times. This chain's CDR3 is CASSSAMPYEQYF. The DNA of the CDR3 is TGTGCCAGCAGTTCAGCGATGCCCTACGAGCAGTACTTC. This sequence joins TRBV6-1 and TRBJ2-7; D is ambiguous. Germline CDR1 and CDR2: MNHNS and SASEGT. This CDR3 contains 13 residues. The V end lost 5 bases, the J end lost 2 bases, and 10 bases lay between the germline ends.

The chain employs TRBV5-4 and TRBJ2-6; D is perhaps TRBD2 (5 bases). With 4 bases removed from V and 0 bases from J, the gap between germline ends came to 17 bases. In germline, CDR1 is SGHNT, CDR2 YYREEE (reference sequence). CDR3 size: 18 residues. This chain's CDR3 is CASSLDRLGVSGANVLTF. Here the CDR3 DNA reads TGTGCCAGCAGCCTGGATAGACTGGGAGTCTCTGGGGCCAACGTCCTGACTTTC.

CDR3 DNA: TGTGCCAGCAGTGGGAGACAGGGTTCTAACTATGGCTACACCTTC. Its protein product is CASSGRQGSNYGYTF. The chain recombines TRBV6-6 with TRBJ1-2, with 7 bases aligning to TRBD1. This CDR3 is 15 amino acids long. V gave up 5 bases and J gave up 0 bases; unmatched junction bases: 6. Germline V gives CDR1 MNHNY, CDR2 SVGAGI (reference sequence).

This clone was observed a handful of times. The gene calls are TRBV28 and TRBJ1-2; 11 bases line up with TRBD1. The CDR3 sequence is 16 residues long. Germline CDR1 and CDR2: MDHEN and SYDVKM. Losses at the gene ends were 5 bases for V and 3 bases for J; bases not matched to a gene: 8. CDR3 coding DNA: TGTGCCAGCAGTCCCTGGGGGACAGGGGGTGACTATGGCTACACCTTC. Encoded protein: CASSPWGTGGDYGYTF.

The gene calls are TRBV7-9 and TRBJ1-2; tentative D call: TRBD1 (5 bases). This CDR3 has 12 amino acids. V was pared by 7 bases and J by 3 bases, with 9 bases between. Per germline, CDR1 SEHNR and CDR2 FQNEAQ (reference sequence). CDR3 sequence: CASNGGDYGYTF. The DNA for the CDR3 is TGTGCCAGCAACGGGGGTGACTATGGCTACACCTTC.